The clone carrying this T cell receptor beta chain was observed many times. The record originates from a study of T cells in Graves' hyperthyroidism and ophthalmopathy. The CDR3 is 15 residues long. The germline gives CDR1 SNHLY, CDR2 FYNNEI. With V trimmed by 7 bases and J by 6 bases, 11 bases remained unmatched. Researchers amplified the TCR beta CDR3 regions from RNA transcripts. In the first-round RT-PCR of the TCR CDR3, the HTBI primer set was used. TCRdb fed the multiplex PCR reads into MiXCR, producing one record per CDR3 protein. In the table there are 460,000 or so distinct CDR3 sequences, about an eighth of which are singletons.

The TCR was taken from a woman between 18 and 30 years old with Graves' hyperthyroidism. Sample: blood. The chain employs TRBV2 and TRBJ2-1, with TRBD2 identical over 8 bases. CDR3 residues: CASNTGREASNEQFF. CDR3 DNA: TGTGCCAGCAACACGGGGCGGGAGGCATCCAATGAGCAGTTCTTC.